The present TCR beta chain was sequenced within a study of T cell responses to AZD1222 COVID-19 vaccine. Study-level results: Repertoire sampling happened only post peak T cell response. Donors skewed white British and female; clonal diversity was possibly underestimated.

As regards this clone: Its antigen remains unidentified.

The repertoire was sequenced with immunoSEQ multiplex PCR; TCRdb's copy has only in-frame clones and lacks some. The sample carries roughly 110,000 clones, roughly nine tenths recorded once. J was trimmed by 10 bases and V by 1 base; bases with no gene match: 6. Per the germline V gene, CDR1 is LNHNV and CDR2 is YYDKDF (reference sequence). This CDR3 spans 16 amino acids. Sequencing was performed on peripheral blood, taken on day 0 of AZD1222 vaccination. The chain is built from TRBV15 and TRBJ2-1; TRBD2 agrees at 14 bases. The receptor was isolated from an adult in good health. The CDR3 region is CATSRGGTSGRGEQFF. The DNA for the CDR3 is TGTGCCACCAGCAGAGGAGGGACTAGCGGGAGAGGAGAGCAGTTCTTC.